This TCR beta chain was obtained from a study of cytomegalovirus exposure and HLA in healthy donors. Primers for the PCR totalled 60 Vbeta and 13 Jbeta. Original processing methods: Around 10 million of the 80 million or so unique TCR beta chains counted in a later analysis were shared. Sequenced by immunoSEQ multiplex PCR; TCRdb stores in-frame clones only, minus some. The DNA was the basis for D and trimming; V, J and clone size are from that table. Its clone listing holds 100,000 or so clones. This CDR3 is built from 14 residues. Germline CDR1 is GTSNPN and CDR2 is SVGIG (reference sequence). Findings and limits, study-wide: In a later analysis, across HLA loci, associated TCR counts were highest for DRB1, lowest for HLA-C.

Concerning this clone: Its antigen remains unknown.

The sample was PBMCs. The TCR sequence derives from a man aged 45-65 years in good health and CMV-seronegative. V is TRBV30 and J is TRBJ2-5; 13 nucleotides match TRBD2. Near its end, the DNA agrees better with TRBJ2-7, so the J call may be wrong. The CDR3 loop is CAWTGGTSGTEQYF. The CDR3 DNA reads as TGTGCCTGGACTGGGGGGACTAGCGGGACCGAGCAGTACTTC.